This T cell receptor beta chain was captured by sequencing in a study of T cells in Graves' hyperthyroidism and ophthalmopathy. Uncontrolled infection, other autoimmune disease, pregnancy or lactation excluded patients. Clinical symptoms, serum thyroxine and TRAb, thyroid ultrasound and orbital computed tomography together formed the diagnostic basis. Study-level results: Most expanded thyroid clonotypes above 0.001 recurred in blood.

This clonotype appeared a few times. No antigen is known for it. Researchers amplified the TCR beta CDR3 regions from RNA transcripts. HTBI primers were used for first-round RT-PCR of the TCR CDR3. MiXCR, applied by TCRdb to the multiplex PCR reads, yields one record per CDR3 protein. The data hold 490,000 or so distinct CDR3 sequences, with 20% observed a single time. The source material was blood. The TCR originated in a man aged 40-50 years with Graves' ophthalmopathy.

The CDR3 sequence: CSAHRPQGQPQHF. Written as DNA, the CDR3 is TGCAGTGCCCACCGCCCTCAAGGTCAGCCCCAGCATTTT. This chain links TRBV20-1 with TRBJ1-5; unclear D gene. The CDR3 loop spans 13 amino acids. The V gene's germline CDR1 is DFQATT and CDR2 SNEGSKA (reference sequence). V lost 6 bases, J lost 6 bases, and 15 bases lay in between.